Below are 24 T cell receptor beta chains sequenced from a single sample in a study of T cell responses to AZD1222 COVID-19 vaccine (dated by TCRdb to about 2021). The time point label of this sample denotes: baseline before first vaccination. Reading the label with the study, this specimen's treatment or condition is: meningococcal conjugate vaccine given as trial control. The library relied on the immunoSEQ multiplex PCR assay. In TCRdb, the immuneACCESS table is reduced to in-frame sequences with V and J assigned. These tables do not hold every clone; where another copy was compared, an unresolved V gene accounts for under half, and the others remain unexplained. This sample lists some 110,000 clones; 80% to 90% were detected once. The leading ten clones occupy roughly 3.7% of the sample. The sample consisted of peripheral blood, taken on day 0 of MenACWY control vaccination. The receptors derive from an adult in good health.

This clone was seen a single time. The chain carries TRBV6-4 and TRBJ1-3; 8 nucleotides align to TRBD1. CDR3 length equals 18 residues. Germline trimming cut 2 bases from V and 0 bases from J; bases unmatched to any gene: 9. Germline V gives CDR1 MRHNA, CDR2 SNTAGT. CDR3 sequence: CASSDGWWTGSSGNTIYF. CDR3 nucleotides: TGTGCCAGCAGTGACGGTTGGTGGACAGGGTCCTCTGGAAACACCATATATTTT.

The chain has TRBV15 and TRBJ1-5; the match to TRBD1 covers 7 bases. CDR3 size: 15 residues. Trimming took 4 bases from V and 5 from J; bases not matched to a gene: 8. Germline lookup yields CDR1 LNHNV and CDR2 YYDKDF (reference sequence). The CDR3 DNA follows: TGTGCCACCAGCAACCTGACAGGGAGGTATCAGCCCCAGCATTTT. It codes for CATSNLTGRYQPQHF.

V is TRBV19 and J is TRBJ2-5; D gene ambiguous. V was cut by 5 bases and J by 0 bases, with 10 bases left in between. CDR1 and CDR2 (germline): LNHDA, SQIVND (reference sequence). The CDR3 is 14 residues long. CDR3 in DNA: TGTGCCAGTAGTGAGACGGATTACCAAGAGACCCAGTACTTC. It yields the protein CASSETDYQETQYF. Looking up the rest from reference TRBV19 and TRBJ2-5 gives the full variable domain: DGGITQSPKYLFRKEGQNVTLSCEQNLNHDAMYWYRQDPGQGLRLIYYSQIVNDFQKGDIAEGYSVSREKKESFPLTVTSAQKNPTAFYLCASSETDYQETQYFGPGTRLLVL.

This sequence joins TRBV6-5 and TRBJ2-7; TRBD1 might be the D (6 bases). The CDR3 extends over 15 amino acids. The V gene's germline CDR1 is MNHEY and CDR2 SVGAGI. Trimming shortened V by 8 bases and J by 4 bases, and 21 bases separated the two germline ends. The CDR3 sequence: CASRDTLLPFYEQYF. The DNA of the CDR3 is TGTGCCAGCCGGGACACCCTTCTACCCTTTTACGAGCAGTACTTC.

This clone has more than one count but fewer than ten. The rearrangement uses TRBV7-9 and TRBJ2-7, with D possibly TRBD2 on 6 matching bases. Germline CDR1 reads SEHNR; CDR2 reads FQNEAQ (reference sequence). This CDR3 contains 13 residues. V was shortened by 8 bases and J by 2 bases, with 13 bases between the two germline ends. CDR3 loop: CASRPPGAYEQYF. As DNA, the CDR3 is TGTGCCAGCCGACCCCCGGGAGCCTACGAGCAGTACTTC.

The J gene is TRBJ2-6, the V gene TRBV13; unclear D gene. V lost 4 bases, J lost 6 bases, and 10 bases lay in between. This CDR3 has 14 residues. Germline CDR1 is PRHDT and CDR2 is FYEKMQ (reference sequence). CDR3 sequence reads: CASSSSSEANVLTF. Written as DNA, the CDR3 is TGTGCCAGCAGCTCCTCCTCCGAGGCCAACGTCCTGACTTTC.

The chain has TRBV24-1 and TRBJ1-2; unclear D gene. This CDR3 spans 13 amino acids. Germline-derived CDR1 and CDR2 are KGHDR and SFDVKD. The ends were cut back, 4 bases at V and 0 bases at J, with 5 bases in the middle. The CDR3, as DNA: TGTGCCACCAGTGAAACAGCTAACTATGGCTACACCTTC. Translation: CATSETANYGYTF.

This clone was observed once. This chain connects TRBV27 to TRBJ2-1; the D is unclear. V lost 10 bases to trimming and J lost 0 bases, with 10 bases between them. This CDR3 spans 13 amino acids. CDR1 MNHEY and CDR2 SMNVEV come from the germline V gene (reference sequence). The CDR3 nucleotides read TGTGCCATTGAATGCCACTCCTACAATGAGCAGTTCTTC. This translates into CAIECHSYNEQFF.

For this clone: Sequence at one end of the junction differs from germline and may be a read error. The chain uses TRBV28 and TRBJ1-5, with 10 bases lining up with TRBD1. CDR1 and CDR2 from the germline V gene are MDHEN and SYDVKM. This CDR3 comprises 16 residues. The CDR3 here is CACRTGGDYSNQPQHF. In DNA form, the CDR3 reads TGTGCCTGCAGGACAGGGGGGGACTATAGCAATCAGCCCCAGCATTTT.

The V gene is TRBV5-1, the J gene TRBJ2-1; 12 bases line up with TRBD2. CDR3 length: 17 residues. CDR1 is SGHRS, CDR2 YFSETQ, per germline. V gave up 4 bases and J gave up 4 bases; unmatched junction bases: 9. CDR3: CASSVTSGGAAYNEQFF. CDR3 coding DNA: TGCGCCAGCAGCGTGACTAGCGGGGGTGCCGCATACAATGAGCAGTTCTTC.

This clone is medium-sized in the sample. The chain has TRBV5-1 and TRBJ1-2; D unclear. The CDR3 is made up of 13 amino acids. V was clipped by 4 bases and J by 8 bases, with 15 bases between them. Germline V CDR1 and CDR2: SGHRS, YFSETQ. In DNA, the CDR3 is TGCGCCAGCAGCACCCGGAGGTTTGGCGGCTACACCTTC. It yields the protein CASSTRRFGGYTF.

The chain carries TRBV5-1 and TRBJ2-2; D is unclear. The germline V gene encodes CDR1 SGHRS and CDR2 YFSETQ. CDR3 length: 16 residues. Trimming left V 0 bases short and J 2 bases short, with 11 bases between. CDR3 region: CASSLEGVQNTGELFF. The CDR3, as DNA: TGCGCCAGCAGCTTGGAAGGAGTGCAAAACACCGGGGAGCTGTTTTTT.

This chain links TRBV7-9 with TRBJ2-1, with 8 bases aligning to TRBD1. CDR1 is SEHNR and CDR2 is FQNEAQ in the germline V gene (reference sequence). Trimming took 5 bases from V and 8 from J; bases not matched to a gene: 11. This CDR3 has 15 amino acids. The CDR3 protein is CASSLYRTGKDEQFF. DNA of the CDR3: TGTGCCAGCAGCCTTTATCGGACAGGGAAGGATGAGCAGTTCTTC.

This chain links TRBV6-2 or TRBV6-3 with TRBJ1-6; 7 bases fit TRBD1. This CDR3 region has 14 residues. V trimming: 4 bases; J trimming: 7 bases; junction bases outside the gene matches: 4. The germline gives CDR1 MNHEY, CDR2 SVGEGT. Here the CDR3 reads CASSSGQKNSPLHF. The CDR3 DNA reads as TGTGCCAGCAGTTCGGGACAGAAGAATTCACCCCTCCACTTT.

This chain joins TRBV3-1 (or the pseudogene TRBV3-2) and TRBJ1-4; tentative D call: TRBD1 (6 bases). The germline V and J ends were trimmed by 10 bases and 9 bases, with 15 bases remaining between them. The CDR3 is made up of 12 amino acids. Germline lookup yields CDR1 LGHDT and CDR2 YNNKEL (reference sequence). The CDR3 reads CAIPGACQKLFF. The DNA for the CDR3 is TGTGCCATCCCGGGGGCATGCCAAAAACTGTTTTTT.

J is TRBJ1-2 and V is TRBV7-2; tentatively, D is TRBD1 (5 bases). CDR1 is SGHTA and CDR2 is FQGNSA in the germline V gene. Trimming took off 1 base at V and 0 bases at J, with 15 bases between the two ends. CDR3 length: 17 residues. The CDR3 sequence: CASSLVGPGGANYGYTF. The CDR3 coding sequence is TGTGCCAGCAGCTTAGTTGGCCCTGGGGGAGCTAACTATGGCTACACCTTC.

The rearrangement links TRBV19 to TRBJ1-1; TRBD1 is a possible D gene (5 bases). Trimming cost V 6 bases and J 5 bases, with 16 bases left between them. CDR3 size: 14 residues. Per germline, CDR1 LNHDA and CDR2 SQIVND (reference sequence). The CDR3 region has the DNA TGTGCCAGTAGGGCCCCGGGGCGCCGGACTGAAGCTTTCTTT. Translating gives CASRAPGRRTEAFF. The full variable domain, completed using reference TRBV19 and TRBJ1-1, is DGGITQSPKYLFRKEGQNVTLSCEQNLNHDAMYWYRQDPGQGLRLIYYSQIVNDFQKGDIAEGYSVSREKKESFPLTVTSAQKNPTAFYLCASRAPGRRTEAFFGQGTRLTVV.

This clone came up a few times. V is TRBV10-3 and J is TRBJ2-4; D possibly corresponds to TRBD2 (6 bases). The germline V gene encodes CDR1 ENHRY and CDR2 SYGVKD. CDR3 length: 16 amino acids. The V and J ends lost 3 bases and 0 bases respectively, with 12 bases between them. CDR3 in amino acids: CAISEYGGGAKNIQYF. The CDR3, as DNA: TGTGCCATCAGTGAATACGGGGGAGGAGCCAAAAACATTCAGTACTTC.

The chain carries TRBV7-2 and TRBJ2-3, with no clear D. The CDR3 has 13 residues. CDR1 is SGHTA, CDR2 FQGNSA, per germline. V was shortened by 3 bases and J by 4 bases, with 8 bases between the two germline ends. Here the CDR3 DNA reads TGTGCCAGCAGCTTTAGTGGCGCAGATACGCAGTATTTT. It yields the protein CASSFSGADTQYF. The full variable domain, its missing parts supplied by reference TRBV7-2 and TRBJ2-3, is GAGVSQSPSNKVTEKGKDVELRCDPISGHTALYWYRQSLGQGLEFLIYFQGNSAPDKSGLPSDRFSAERTGGSVSTLTIQRTQQEDSAVYLCASSFSGADTQYFGPGTRLTVL.

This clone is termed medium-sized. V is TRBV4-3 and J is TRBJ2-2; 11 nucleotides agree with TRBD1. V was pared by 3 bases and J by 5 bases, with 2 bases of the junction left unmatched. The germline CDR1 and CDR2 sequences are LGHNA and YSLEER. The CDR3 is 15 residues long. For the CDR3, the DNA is TGCGCCAGCAGCCAGGACAGGGGGCAGACCGGGGAGCTGTTTTTT. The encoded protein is CASSQDRGQTGELFF.

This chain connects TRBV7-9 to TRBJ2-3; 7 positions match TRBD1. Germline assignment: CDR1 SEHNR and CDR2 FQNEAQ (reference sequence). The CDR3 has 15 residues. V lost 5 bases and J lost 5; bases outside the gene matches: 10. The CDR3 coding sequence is TGTGCCAGCAGCCCGGTGCAGGGGGTAAGAGATACGCAGTATTTT. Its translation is CASSPVQGVRDTQYF.

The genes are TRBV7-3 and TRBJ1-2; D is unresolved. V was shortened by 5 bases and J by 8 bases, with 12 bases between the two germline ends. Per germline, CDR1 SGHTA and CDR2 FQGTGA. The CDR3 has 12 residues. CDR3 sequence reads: CASSKEGEGYTF. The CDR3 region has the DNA TGTGCCAGCAGCAAAGAGGGAGAAGGCTACACCTTC. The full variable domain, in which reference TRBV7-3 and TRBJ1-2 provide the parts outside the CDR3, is GAGVSQTPSNKVTEKGKYVELRCDPISGHTALYWYRQSLGQGPEFLIYFQGTGAADDSGLPNDRFFAVRPEGSVSTLKIQRTERGDSAVYLCASSKEGEGYTFGSGTRLTVV.

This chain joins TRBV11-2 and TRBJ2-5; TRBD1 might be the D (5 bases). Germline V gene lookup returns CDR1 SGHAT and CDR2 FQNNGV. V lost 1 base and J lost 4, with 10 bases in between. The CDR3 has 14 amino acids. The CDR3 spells CASSLVAGLETQYF. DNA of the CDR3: TGTGCCAGCAGCTTAGTAGCAGGGTTAGAGACCCAGTACTTC. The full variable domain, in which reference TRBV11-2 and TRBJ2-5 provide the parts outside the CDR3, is EAGVAQSPRYKIIEKRQSVAFWCNPISGHATLYWYQQILGQGPKLLIQFQNNGVVDDSQLPKDRFSAERLKGVDSTLKIQPAKLEDSAVYLCASSLVAGLETQYFGPGTRLLVL.

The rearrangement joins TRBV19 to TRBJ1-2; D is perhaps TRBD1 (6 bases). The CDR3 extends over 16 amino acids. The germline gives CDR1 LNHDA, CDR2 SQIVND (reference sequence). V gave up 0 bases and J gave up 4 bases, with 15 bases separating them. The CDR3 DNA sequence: TGTGCCAGTAGTATAGAGGACAGAAGAGGGGCCTATGGCTACACCTTC. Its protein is CASSIEDRRGAYGYTF.